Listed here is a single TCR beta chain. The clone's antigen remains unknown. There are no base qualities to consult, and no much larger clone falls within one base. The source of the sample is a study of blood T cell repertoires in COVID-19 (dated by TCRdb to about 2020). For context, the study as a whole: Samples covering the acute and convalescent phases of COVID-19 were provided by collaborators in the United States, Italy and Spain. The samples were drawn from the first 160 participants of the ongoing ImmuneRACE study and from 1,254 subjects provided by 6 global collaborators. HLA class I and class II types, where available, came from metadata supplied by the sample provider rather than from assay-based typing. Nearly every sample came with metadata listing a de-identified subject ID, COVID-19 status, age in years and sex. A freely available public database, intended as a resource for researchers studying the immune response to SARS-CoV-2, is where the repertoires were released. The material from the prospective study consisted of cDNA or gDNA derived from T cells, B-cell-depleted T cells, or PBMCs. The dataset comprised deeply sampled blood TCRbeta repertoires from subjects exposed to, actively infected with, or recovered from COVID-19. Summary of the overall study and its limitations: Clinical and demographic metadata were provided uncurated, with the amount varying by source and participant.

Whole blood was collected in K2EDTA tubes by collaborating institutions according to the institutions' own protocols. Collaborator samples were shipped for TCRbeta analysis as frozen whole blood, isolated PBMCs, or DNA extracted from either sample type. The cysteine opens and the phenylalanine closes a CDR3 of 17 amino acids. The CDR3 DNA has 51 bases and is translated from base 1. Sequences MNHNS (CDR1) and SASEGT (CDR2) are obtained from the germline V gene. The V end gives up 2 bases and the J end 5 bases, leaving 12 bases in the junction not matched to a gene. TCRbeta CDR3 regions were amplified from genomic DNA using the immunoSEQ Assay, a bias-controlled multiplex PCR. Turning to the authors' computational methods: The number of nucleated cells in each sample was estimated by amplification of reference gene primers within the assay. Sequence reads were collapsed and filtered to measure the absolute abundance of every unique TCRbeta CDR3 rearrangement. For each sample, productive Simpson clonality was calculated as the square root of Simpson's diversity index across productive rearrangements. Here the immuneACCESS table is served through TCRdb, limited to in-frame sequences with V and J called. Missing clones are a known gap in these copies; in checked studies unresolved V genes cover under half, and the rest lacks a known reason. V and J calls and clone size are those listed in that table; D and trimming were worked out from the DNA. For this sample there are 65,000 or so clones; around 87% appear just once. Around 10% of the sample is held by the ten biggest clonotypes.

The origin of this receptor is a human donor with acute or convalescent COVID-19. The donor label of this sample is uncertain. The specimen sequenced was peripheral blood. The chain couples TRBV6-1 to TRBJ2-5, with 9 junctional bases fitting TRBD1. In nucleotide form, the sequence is TGTGCCAGCAGTGAATTCTCAACTCGTGGGACAGGGGAGACCCAGTACTTC. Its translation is CASSEFSTRGTGETQYF.